A single sample is the source of the 14 T cell receptor beta chains below, sequenced in a study of shared clonotypes between healthy human individuals. The assay was immunoSEQ multiplex PCR, and TCRdb's table has in-frame clones only and misses some. The top ten clones hold about 13% of a sample with some 490,000 clones, about 84% of them seen once. The source material was PBMCs. These receptors were obtained from a woman aged 40-49 years in good health. Some clones in this sample may be carry-over from other donors' samples.

The rearrangement links TRBV7-9 to TRBJ1-1; tentative D call: TRBD1 (5 bases). V was shortened by 6 bases and J by 1 base, with 18 bases between the two germline ends. Germline V CDR1 and CDR2: SEHNR, FQNEAQ (reference sequence). The CDR3 spans 16 residues. CDR3 nucleotide sequence: TGTGCCAGCAGTTCCCCGGAGGGGAGGGGGAACACTGAAGCTTTCTTT. Translating gives CASSSPEGRGNTEAFF.

The chain couples TRBV10-2 to TRBJ2-3; D remains ambiguous. The CDR3 has 15 amino acids. Germline lookup yields CDR1 WSHSY and CDR2 SAAADI. The ends were cut back, 6 bases at V and 0 bases at J, with 13 bases in the middle. The CDR3 bases are TGCGCCAGCAGGATCCATCCGGAAAGCACAGATACGCAGTATTTT. This gives the protein CASRIHPESTDTQYF.

The chain links TRBV6-5 to TRBJ1-1; no clear D gene. CDR3 size: 15 residues. The germline V gene encodes CDR1 MNHEY and CDR2 SVGAGI. V gave up 0 bases and J gave up 11 bases, with 19 bases separating them. The CDR3 coding sequence is TGTGCCAGCAGTTACTCCGACCAACCTGATGGTCGGGCTTTCTTT. Translating it yields CASSYSDQPDGRAFF.

This clone was seen once. The missing conserved phenylalanine or tryptophan at the end of this CDR3 makes a read error likely. The DNA is omitted, as the CDR3 cannot be located on it reliably, and the CDR3 follows TCRdb's listing. The V call is TRBV28, the J call TRBJ1-1; the table's D gene call, TRBD1, was not cross checked with the DNA. Germline assignment: CDR1 MDHEN and CDR2 SYDVKM. The CDR3 length is 13 residues, termini included. Here the CDR3 reads CASSLNRVDPAIV.

The chain combines TRBV5-1 with TRBJ1-1; D is unclear. V gave up 0 bases and J gave up 2 bases, with 5 bases separating them. Germline CDR1 reads SGHRS; CDR2 reads YFSETQ. The CDR3 runs 13 residues. The CDR3 protein is CASSLGINTEAFF. The DNA of the CDR3 is TGCGCCAGCAGCTTGGGAATTAACACTGAAGCTTTCTTT.

Details on this clone: A read error may produce the germline difference seen at one junction end. The chain joins TRBV6-1 to TRBJ1-5; 7 nucleotides match TRBD1. Germline V gene data show CDR1 as MNHNS and CDR2 as SASEGT. The CDR3 totals 14 residues. CDR3 sequence: CASSEDRVNQPQHF. CDR3 in DNA: TGTGCCAGCAGCGAAGACAGGGTAAATCAGCCCCAGCATTTT.

This clone appeared a few times. The chain couples TRBV19 to TRBJ2-3; 13 nucleotides agree with TRBD2. The V gene's germline CDR1 is LNHDA and CDR2 SQIVND (reference sequence). The trim removed 6 bases at V and 2 bases at J, leaving 2 bases unmatched. This CDR3 is built from 15 residues. The CDR3 bases are TGTGCCAGTAGGGGACTAGCGGGGCACACAGATACGCAGTATTTT. It encodes CASRGLAGHTDTQYF. Complete variable domain (other parts from reference TRBV19 and TRBJ2-3): DGGITQSPKYLFRKEGQNVTLSCEQNLNHDAMYWYRQDPGQGLRLIYYSQIVNDFQKGDIAEGYSVSREKKESFPLTVTSAQKNPTAFYLCASRGLAGHTDTQYFGPGTRLTVL.

The chain joins TRBV10-1 to TRBJ1-1; TRBD1 aligns across 7 bases. V lost 0 bases and J lost 1; bases outside the gene matches: 8. This CDR3 contains 17 residues. Looked up from germline, CDR1 is WNHNN and CDR2 is SYGVQD (reference sequence). The CDR3 nucleotides read TGCGCCAGCAGTGAGTCGACTCGGGGGACAGAGAACACTGAAGCTTTCTTT. Translated, it gives CASSESTRGTENTEAFF.

The chain couples TRBV29-1 to TRBJ1-3; TRBD1 matches 10 bases. V shed 3 bases and J 7 bases; nucleotides not matched to a gene: 3. CDR1 and CDR2 (germline): SQVTM, ANQGSEA. The CDR3 runs 13 residues. CDR3 coding DNA: TGCAGCGTTGATATGGGACAGGGGAACACCATATATTTT. Its protein is CSVDMGQGNTIYF.

Concerning this clone: The likely explanation is a read error, given a far larger clone one base away. The rearrangement joins TRBV14 to TRBJ2-7; 7 bases are shared with TRBD2. The CDR3 is 15 residues long. Germline CDR1 is SGHDN and CDR2 is FVKESK. The CDR3 DNA sequence: TGTGCCAGCAGCCAACTGGGGGGGATGGGCTACGGGCAGTACTTC. Its protein is CASSQLGGMGYGQYF.

Comment on this clone: With a far larger clone one base away, a read error is the likely cause. The gene calls are TRBV28 and TRBJ2-7; D gene uncertain. This CDR3 is built from 12 residues. CDR1 MDHEN and CDR2 SYDVKM come from the germline V gene. CDR3 protein: CASSLGTYEKYF. The CDR3 DNA follows: TGTGCCAGCAGTTTAGGAACCTACGAGAAGTACTTC.

CDR3 DNA sequence: TGTGCCAGCAGCTTACGGACGGGGACCTACAATGAGCAGTTCTTC. Amino acids: CASSLRTGTYNEQFF. V and J are TRBV7-6 and TRBJ2-1, with D tentatively TRBD2 (5 bases). V gave up 2 bases and J gave up 2 bases, with 10 bases separating them. Germline-derived CDR1 and CDR2 are SGHVS and FNYEAQ. The CDR3 is made up of 15 amino acids.

This sequence joins TRBV6-5 and TRBJ2-1; 11 positions match TRBD2. The CDR3 consists of 13 residues. With V trimmed by 8 bases and J by 10 bases, 7 bases remained unmatched. Looked up from germline, CDR1 is MNHEY and CDR2 is SVGAGI. The CDR3 loop reads CASGGTSGVEQFF. CDR3 bases: TGTGCCAGCGGAGGGACTAGCGGAGTCGAGCAGTTCTTC.

DNA of the CDR3: TGTGCCAGCAGTTTATTTAACAGGGGGCGGAGTGGCTACACCTTC. It translates to CASSLFNRGRSGYTF. V gene TRBV28 combines with J gene TRBJ1-2; 9 bases map to TRBD1. The V segment lost 1 base and the J segment 7 bases; nucleotides outside the gene matches: 7. This CDR3 has 15 residues. Germline V gene data show CDR1 as MDHEN and CDR2 as SYDVKM.